This is a list of T cell receptor beta chains from one sample in a study of shared clonotypes between healthy human individuals. Some clones are missing from TCRdb's copy, which holds only in-frame ones; the method was immunoSEQ multiplex PCR. The sample carries hundreds of thousands of clones, 95% to 97% recorded once. What was sequenced was naive CD4+ T cells sorted from blood. The receptors here all came from a woman in her 30s in good health. Each CDR3 is given with its conserved first and last residue. A D gene is named only where the DNA matches it firmly. A clone size is listed for some rows: how often the clone was seen (once, few, many), or a class if it is expanded.

clone size,D gene,V gene,J gene,CDR3 DNA,CDR3 protein
-,-,TRBV29-1,TRBJ2-3,TGCAGCGTTGACCGGGGAAGATCTTCTAGCACAGATACGCAGTATTTT,CSVDRGRSSSTDTQYF
-,-,TRBV21-1,TRBJ2-7,TGTGCCAGCGATAAAGAGAGGCAGTACTTC,CASDKERQYF
-,-,TRBV4-1,TRBJ2-3,TGCGCCAGCAGCCAAGAGAGCGGAGGCACAGATACGCAGTATTTT,CASSQESGGTDTQYF
-,TRBD1,TRBV28,TRBJ1-4,TGTGCCAGCATATCCGGGACAGGGTATGAAAAACTGTTTTTT,CASISGTGYEKLFF
-,-,TRBV11-2,TRBJ2-5,TGTGCCAGCAGCTTACGTCTAGGCCCAGAGACCCAGTACTTC,CASSLRLGPETQYF
-,-,TRBV28,TRBJ2-3,TGTGCCAGCAGTTTCTACGGGCCCACAGATACGCAGTATTTT,CASSFYGPTDTQYF
-,TRBD1,TRBV11-1,TRBJ2-6,TGTGCCAGCAGGCGAGGGACAGCCTCCTCTGGGGCCAACGTCCTGACTTTC,CASRRGTASSGANVLTF
once,-,TRBV13,TRBJ2-7,TGTGCCAGCAGCTTCGCCGGGACTTCCTCCTACGAGCAGTACTTC,CASSFAGTSSYEQYF
-,-,TRBV11-2,TRBJ1-2,TGTGCCAGCAGCCCGAGACACGCTAACTATGGCTACACCTTC,CASSPRHANYGYTF
-,-,TRBV19,TRBJ2-1,TGTGCCAGTAGTATAGATCATTGGAGGCTGGGCCTTCTAACCTTCTTC,CASSIDHWRLGLLTFF
-,TRBD1,TRBV29-1,TRBJ2-7,TGCAGCGTGGGGGAATTCGGGACAGGGGCTCGCGAGCAGTACTTC,CSVGEFGTGAREQYF
-,-,TRBV6-5,TRBJ2-7,TGTGCCAGCAGGGAAACTAGGGGTTGGTACGAGCAGTACTTC,CASRETRGWYEQYF
-,-,TRBV14,TRBJ2-3,TGTGCCGCTGCAGGGCTAGCAGATACGCAGTATTTT,CAAAGLADTQYF
-,-,TRBV28,TRBJ1-1,TGTGCCAGCAGTCCCCGATCTTTACGGGGAGGAAACACTGAAGCTTTCTTT,CASSPRSLRGGNTEAFF
few,-,TRBV6-1,TRBJ2-5,TGTGCCAGCAGTGAACACGGAAAGACCCAGTACTTC,CASSEHGKTQYF
-,TRBD1,TRBV4-1,TRBJ1-5,TGCGCCAGCAGCCAGGGGACAGGGGGGAGATGGGAGCCCCAGCATTTT,CASSQGTGGRWEPQHF
-,-,TRBV28,TRBJ2-7,TGTGCCAGCAGTTTGCGTTCGTACGAGCAGTACTTC,CASSLRSYEQYF
-,TRBD1,TRBV4-1,TRBJ2-7,TGCGCCAGCAGCCAAGAGTACAGGGGAAGCGAGCAGTACTTC,CASSQEYRGSEQYF
-,-,TRBV28,TRBJ2-7,TGTGCCAGCAGTTTAAGTGACCTAGGTGAGCAGTACTTC,CASSLSDLGEQYF
few,-,TRBV7-9,TRBJ1-5,TGTGCCAGCAGCCGACATTCAGGTGTCGGCAATCAGCCCCAGCATTTT,CASSRHSGVGNQPQHF
-,TRBD2,TRBV11-2,TRBJ2-7,TGTGCCAGCAGCCCCGGACTAGCGGGGATCTCCTACGAGCAGTACTTC,CASSPGLAGISYEQYF
-,-,TRBV18,TRBJ2-3,TGTGCCAGCTCACAGGGGTACCCAGATACGCAGTATTTT,CASSQGYPDTQYF
few,TRBD1,TRBV2,TRBJ1-4,TGTGCCAGCAGTCCGGACAGGGCAGGGGAAAAACTGTTTTTT,CASSPDRAGEKLFF
-,TRBD1,TRBV5-1,TRBJ2-7,TGCGCCAGCAGTCAGCGCCCGTTATTCGGGACAGCCTCCTACGAGCAGTACTTC,CASSQRPLFGTASYEQYF
-,TRBD1,TRBV13,TRBJ2-7,TGTGCCAGCAGCTCGCAGACAGGGGGGAGGTACGAGCAGTACTTC,CASSSQTGGRYEQYF
-,TRBD2,TRBV5-1,TRBJ2-1,TGCGCCAGCAGACCCGGACTAGCGGGGGACAATGAGCAGTTCTTC,CASRPGLAGDNEQFF
-,TRBD1,TRBV6-1,TRBJ1-1,TGTGCCAGCCTGGGACAGGCGAACACTGAAGCTTTCTTT,CASLGQANTEAFF
-,TRBD1,TRBV6-6,TRBJ2-2,TGTGCCAGCAGTTCGACAGGGTCCGGGGAGCTGTTTTTT,CASSSTGSGELFF
-,TRBD2,TRBV6-1,TRBJ2-7,TGTGCCAGCAGTGATGGACTAGCGTCGTACTTC,CASSDGLASYF
-,-,TRBV2,TRBJ2-6,TGTGCCAGCAGAGGGGAAGACAGAATCCACAACTCTGGGGCCAACGTCCTGACTTTC,CASRGEDRIHNSGANVLTF
once,-,TRBV28,TRBJ2-1,TGTGCCAGCAGGTACCCGGGGTACAATGAGCAGTTCTTC,CASRYPGYNEQFF
once,-,TRBV28,TRBJ1-6,TGTGCCAGCAGTTGGGGAGCACCCCTCCACTTT,CASSWGAPLHF
-,-,TRBV29-1,TRBJ2-3,TGCAACTATGGCGGGGACGCAGATACGCAGTATTTT,CNYGGDADTQYF
-,-,TRBV19,TRBJ2-6,TGTGCCAGTACCTTCCAGGGCCCTGGGGCCAACGTCCTGACTTTC,CASTFQGPGANVLTF
-,-,TRBV18,TRBJ2-5,TGTGCCAGCTCATCCTCCAAAGACAGGGAGGAGGAGACCCAGTACTTC,CASSSSKDREEETQYF
once,TRBD2,TRBV6-6,TRBJ2-1,TGTGCCAGCAGTCAAAGAACTAGCGGGAGATATGAGCAGTTCTTC,CASSQRTSGRYEQFF
once,TRBD1,TRBV28,TRBJ1-2,TGTGCCAGCAGTTCCTCGCCCCCCGGGACAGTTTATGGCTACACCTTC,CASSSSPPGTVYGYTF
-,TRBD2,TRBV11-2,TRBJ2-7,TGTGCCAGCAGCTTAATAGCGGGAGCTCGCTACGAGCAGTACTTC,CASSLIAGARYEQYF
-,TRBD2,TRBV18,TRBJ2-1,TGTGCCAGCTCACGAAAAGGACTAGCGGATAACAATGAGCAGTTCTTC,CASSRKGLADNNEQFF
-,-,TRBV11-2,TRBJ2-7,TGTGCCAGCACCCCAAAGGGAACTGCATTCTACGAGCAGTACTTC,CASTPKGTAFYEQYF
-,-,TRBV18,TRBJ1-5,TGTGCCAGCTCACCGGGAAGTACAGTCTACAATCAGCCCCAGCATTTT,CASSPGSTVYNQPQHF
-,-,TRBV18,TRBJ2-7,TGTGCCAGCTCAACGAGCTCCTACGAGCAGTACTTC,CASSTSSYEQYF
-,-,TRBV28,TRBJ2-6,TGTGCCAGCAGTCAATCTGGGGCCAACGTCCTGACTTTC,CASSQSGANVLTF
-,-,TRBV5-1,TRBJ1-1,TGCGCCAGCAGCTCGCTGCAAGGGGGGTTTTATGAAGCTTTCTTT,CASSSLQGGFYEAFF
-,-,TRBV2,TRBJ1-1,TGTGCCAGCAGTGGACAACCCATGAACACTGAAGCTTTCTTT,CASSGQPMNTEAFF
once,-,TRBV5-4,TRBJ1-4,TGTGCCAGCAGCCACGGCGGGGAAGGGGAAAAACTGTTTTTT,CASSHGGEGEKLFF
-,-,TRBV10-3,TRBJ2-3,TGTGCCATCAGTGAGTCGGCTGGGAGTAATACGCAGTATTTT,CAISESAGSNTQYF
-,-,TRBV18,TRBJ2-5,TGTGCCAGCTCACCAACCAGACAAGAGACCCAGTACTTC,CASSPTRQETQYF
-,TRBD1,TRBV6-5,TRBJ2-1,TGTGCCAGCTCGAGAGGACAGGCCTACAATGAGCAGTTCTTC,CASSRGQAYNEQFF
few,-,TRBV29-1,TRBJ2-7,TGCAGCGGGCGCGGACCCTCCTACGAGCAGTACTTC,CSGRGPSYEQYF
-,-,TRBV6-1,TRBJ2-6,TGTGCCAGCAGTGACCGACCAAACCCAGGACCTGGGGCCAACGTCCTGACTTTC,CASSDRPNPGPGANVLTF
once,TRBD2,TRBV5-4,TRBJ2-3,TGTGCCAGCAGCTTGGGAGGGAGGGTTTCCGCTAGCACAGATACGCAGTATTTT,CASSLGGRVSASTDTQYF
-,-,TRBV6-6,TRBJ1-5,TGTGCCAGCAGTTACGGGAGGGGAGGGAGTAATCAGCCCCAGCATTTT,CASSYGRGGSNQPQHF
-,-,TRBV4-1,TRBJ1-1,TGCGCCAGCAGCCAAGCCCTGGGTCCGGGACAAAAAGGCGCTTTCTTT,CASSQALGPGQKGAFF
-,-,TRBV7-2,TRBJ2-6,TGTGCCAGCAGCGGGAGGAATTCTGGGGCCAACGTCCTGACTTTC,CASSGRNSGANVLTF